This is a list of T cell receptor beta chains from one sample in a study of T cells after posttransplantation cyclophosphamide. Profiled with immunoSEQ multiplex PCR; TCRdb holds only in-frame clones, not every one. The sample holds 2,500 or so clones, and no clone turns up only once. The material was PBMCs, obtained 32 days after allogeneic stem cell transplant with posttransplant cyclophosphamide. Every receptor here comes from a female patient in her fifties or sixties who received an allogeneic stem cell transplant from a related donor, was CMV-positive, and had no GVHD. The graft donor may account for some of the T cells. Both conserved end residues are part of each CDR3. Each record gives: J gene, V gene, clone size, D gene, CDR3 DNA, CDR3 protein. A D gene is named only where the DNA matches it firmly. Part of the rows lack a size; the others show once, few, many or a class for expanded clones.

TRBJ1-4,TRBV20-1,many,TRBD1,TGCAGTGCCGTCTACAGGGGAAAACTGTTTTTT,CSAVYRGKLFF
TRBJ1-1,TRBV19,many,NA,TGTGCCAGTAGTATAGATCTCCGGAACACTGAAGCTTTCTTT,CASSIDLRNTEAFF
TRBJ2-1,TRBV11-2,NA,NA,TGTGCCAGTGCCAGCGCCACCCTTTACAATGAGCAGTTCTTC,CASASATLYNEQFF
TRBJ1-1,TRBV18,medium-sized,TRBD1,TGTGCCAGCTCACCAACAGGGGGGAACACTGAAGCTTTCTTT,CASSPTGGNTEAFF
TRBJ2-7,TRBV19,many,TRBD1,TGTGCCACCTTAACCCGGGACAGCAGCTACGAGCAGTACTTC,CATLTRDSSYEQYF
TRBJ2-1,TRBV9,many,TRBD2,TGTGCCAGCAGCGTAAGGCGGGAGCCCCTGTACAATGAGCAGTTCTTC,CASSVRREPLYNEQFF
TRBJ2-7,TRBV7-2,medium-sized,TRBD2,TGTGCCAGCAGCTTAGAGACTAGCGGGAGATTCGAGCAGTACTTC,CASSLETSGRFEQYF
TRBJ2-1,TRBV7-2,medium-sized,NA,TGTGCCAGCAGTTTCATGGACAGCGTTTACAATGAGCAGTTCTTC,CASSFMDSVYNEQFF
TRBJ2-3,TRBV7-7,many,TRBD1,TGTGCCAGCAGCCCAGGGACAGGGGGGACAGATACGCAGTATTTT,CASSPGTGGTDTQYF
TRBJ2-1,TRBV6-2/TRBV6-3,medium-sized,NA,TGTGCCAGCAGCCTCTCTCTAGCCCAAGGGTACAATGAGCAGTTCTTC,CASSLSLAQGYNEQFF
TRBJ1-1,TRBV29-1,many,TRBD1,TGCAGCGTTGCAGACCCCAGGGGGTTCACTGAAGCTTTCTTT,CSVADPRGFTEAFF
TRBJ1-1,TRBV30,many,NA,TGTGCCTGGAGTCCGTATTCAAGGGCAACTGAAGCTTTCTTT,CAWSPYSRATEAFF
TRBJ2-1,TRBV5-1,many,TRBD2,TGCGCCAGCAGCTCGGGACTAGCGGGAGGAATTGAGCAGTTCTTC,CASSSGLAGGIEQFF